A selection of T cell receptor beta chains follows, all from one sample in a study of immune evolution from preneoplasia to lung adenocarcinoma. Some clones are missing from TCRdb's copy, which holds only in-frame ones; the method was immunoSEQ multiplex PCR. The repertoire consists of some 2,500 clones, with around four fifths occurring once and the leading ten covering about 5.4%. Sample: FFPE invasive lung adenocarcinoma tissue. The source is a person aged 55-80 years with invasive lung adenocarcinoma. The CDR3 runs from the conserved cysteine through the conserved F or W. A D gene is named only where the DNA matches it firmly. Where a row states a size, it is once, few, many or the class of an expanded clone; other rows omit it.

NA | TRBJ1-1 | TRBV18 | NA | CASSPPPGLNTEAFF | TGTGCCAGCTCACCACCGCCGGGGTTAAACACTGAAGCTTTCTTT
NA | TRBJ1-1 | TRBV5-1 | NA | CASSLVSGPVYTEAFF | TGCGCCAGCAGCTTGGTGTCAGGCCCTGTGTACACTGAAGCTTTCTTT
NA | TRBJ1-2 | TRBV7-2 | TRBD1 | CASSPWTGGGYGYTF | TGTGCCAGCAGCCCGTGGACAGGGGGCGGCTATGGCTACACCTTC
NA | TRBJ2-2 | TRBV6-6 | NA | CASKKTTLNTGELFF | TGTGCCAGCAAAAAGACGACTTTGAACACCGGGGAGCTGTTTTTT
once | TRBJ2-4 | TRBV7-3 | TRBD1 | CASSPGQGNIQYF | TGTGCCAGCAGCCCCGGACAGGGAAACATTCAGTACTTC
NA | TRBJ2-1 | TRBV15 | TRBD1 | CATSRAGQGAMGSYNEQFF | TGTGCCACCAGCAGAGCGGGACAGGGGGCGATGGGGTCCTACAATGAGCAGTTCTTC
few | TRBJ2-7 | TRBV7-9 | TRBD2 | CASSFGLAGGRETYEQYF | TGTGCCAGCAGCTTCGGACTAGCGGGAGGACGGGAAACCTACGAGCAGTACTTC
NA | TRBJ1-6 | TRBV11-2 | NA | CASSLRHENSPLHF | TGTGCCAGCAGCTTACGCCATGAGAATTCACCCCTCCACTTT
once | TRBJ2-5 | TRBV30 | NA | CAWSYQETQYF | TGTGCCTGGAGTTATCAAGAGACCCAGTACTTC
once | TRBJ2-1 | TRBV29-1 | TRBD1 | CSGGGQGYNEQFF | TGCAGCGGGGGGGGACAGGGATACAATGAGCAGTTCTTC
NA | TRBJ2-1 | TRBV5-4 | TRBD2 | CASSSGLADYNEQFF | TGTGCCAGCAGCTCGGGACTAGCGGATTACAATGAGCAGTTCTTC
NA | TRBJ1-1 | TRBV6-1 | TRBD1 | CASSERAGGGGRAFF | TGTGCCAGCAGTGAAAGGGCAGGGGGCGGAGGGAGAGCTTTCTTT
NA | TRBJ1-1 | TRBV20-1 | NA | CSASGDTEAFF | TGCAGTGCTAGCGGGGACACTGAAGCTTTCTTT
NA | TRBJ2-2 | TRBV4-2 | TRBD2 | CASSLRGTSGNTGELFF | TGTGCCAGCAGCCTCCGTGGGACTAGCGGGAACACCGGGGAGCTGTTTTTT
NA | TRBJ1-2 | TRBV7-8 | NA | CASSFYYKAGYTF | TGTGCCAGCAGCTTCTATTATAAAGCTGGCTACACCTTC
NA | TRBJ1-1 | TRBV5-1 | NA | CASSLAPGLTGRNTEAFF | TGCGCCAGCAGCTTGGCGCCGGGGTTAACAGGGAGGAACACTGAAGCTTTCTTT
NA | TRBJ2-2 | TRBV7-9 | TRBD2 | CASSLSTSPSGELFF | TGTGCCAGCAGCTTATCGACTAGCCCGAGCGGGGAGCTGTTTTTT
NA | TRBJ1-1 | TRBV5-1 | NA | CASSFGSYTNTEAFF | TGCGCCAGCAGCTTTGGGAGTTATACTAACACTGAAGCTTTCTTT
few | TRBJ2-3 | TRBV5-6 | TRBD2 | CASSSGTRADTQYF | TGTGCCAGCAGCTCTGGGACTAGGGCAGATACGCAGTATTTT
NA | TRBJ2-2 | TRBV7-3 | NA | CASSGSATGELFF | TGTGCCAGCAGCGGGAGCGCCACCGGGGAGCTGTTTTTT
NA | TRBJ2-7 | TRBV13 | NA | CASSPTRPSYEQYF | TGTGCCAGCAGCCCCACACGCCCCTCCTACGAGCAGTACTTC
NA | TRBJ1-3 | TRBV9 | NA | CASSVGGGHRLTFSGNTIYF | TGTGCCAGCAGCGTAGGTGGTGGGCACAGGTTGACCTTCTCTGGAAACACCATATATTTT
NA | TRBJ2-5 | TRBV5-1 | TRBD2 | CASSSLAGGPETQYF | TGCGCCAGCAGCTCACTAGCGGGGGGGCCGGAGACCCAGTACTTC
few | TRBJ2-7 | TRBV2 | NA | CASSEGGTNYEQYF | TGTGCCAGCAGTGAAGGTGGGACAAACTACGAGCAGTACTTC
NA | TRBJ2-7 | TRBV5-3 | TRBD1 | CARSLASGRGRRSRIWTYEQYF | TGTGCCAGAAGCTTGGCATCCGGCAGGGGGCGGAGGTCTCGGATTTGGACCTACGAGCAGTACTTC
NA | TRBJ2-1 | TRBV29-1 | TRBD1 | CSVIPGQGRNEQFF | TGCAGCGTGATCCCGGGACAGGGGCGCAATGAGCAGTTCTTC
NA | TRBJ1-5 | TRBV7-2 | NA | CASSLERGYNQPQHF | TGTGCCAGCAGCTTAGAGAGAGGGTACAATCAGCCCCAGCATTTT
NA | TRBJ2-7 | TRBV4-1 | NA | CASSQGVVQPYEQYF | TGCGCCAGCAGCCAAGGTGTTGTACAGCCCTACGAGCAGTACTTC
NA | TRBJ1-1 | TRBV27 | NA | CASRLGLTNTEAFF | TGTGCCAGCAGGTTAGGACTAACGAACACTGAAGCTTTCTTT
NA | TRBJ2-7 | TRBV28 | NA | CASSYVASGTALYEQYF | TGTGCCAGCAGTTACGTCGCTTCCGGGACGGCTCTTTACGAGCAGTACTTC
NA | TRBJ1-2 | TRBV6-1 | TRBD1 | CASRSRGQSSGYTF | TGTGCCAGCAGGAGTAGGGGGCAGAGTAGTGGCTACACCTTC
NA | TRBJ2-1 | TRBV7-8 | TRBD2 | CASSSSSGRWEQFF | TGTGCCAGCAGCAGCTCTAGCGGGAGGTGGGAGCAGTTCTTC
NA | TRBJ2-1 | TRBV7-2 | TRBD2 | CASSLGLAAEQFF | TGTGCCAGCAGCTTGGGACTAGCGGCCGAGCAGTTCTTC
NA | TRBJ2-1 | TRBV7-7 | TRBD2 | CASSPSGRAREQFF | TGTGCTAGCAGCCCTAGCGGGAGGGCCAGGGAGCAGTTCTTC
NA | TRBJ2-7 | TRBV7-2 | TRBD1 | CASSQGQGIYEQYF | TGTGCCAGCAGCCAAGGACAGGGGATTTACGAGCAGTACTTC
NA | TRBJ2-5 | TRBV13 | TRBD1 | CASSPTGGLETQYF | TGTGCCAGCAGCCCCACAGGGGGCCTAGAGACCCAGTACTTC
NA | TRBJ2-7 | TRBV14 | NA | CASSLQGGEQYF | TGTGCCAGCAGCCTCCAGGGTGGTGAGCAGTACTTC
few | TRBJ1-1 | TRBV20-1 | NA | CSANRQEAFF | TGCAGTGCTAACCGACAGGAAGCTTTCTTT
NA | TRBJ1-6 | TRBV5-1 | TRBD1 | CASSPWTGSNSPLHF | TGCGCCAGCAGCCCGTGGACAGGGTCGAATTCACCCCTCCACTTT
NA | TRBJ1-4 | TRBV30 | NA | CAWRNRTVATNEKLFF | TGTGCCTGGAGGAACAGGACCGTTGCAACTAATGAAAAACTGTTTTTT
once | TRBJ2-3 | TRBV28 | NA | CASSPPGHKTDTQYF | TGTGCCAGCAGTCCACCGGGCCACAAAACAGATACGCAGTATTTT
NA | TRBJ1-1 | TRBV6-1 | TRBD1 | CASSESGGMNTEAFF | TGTGCCAGCAGTGAATCAGGGGGGATGAACACTGAAGCTTTCTTT
few | TRBJ1-5 | TRBV11-2 | NA | CASSTFSNQPQHF | TGTGCCAGCAGCACGTTTAGCAATCAGCCCCAGCATTTT
NA | TRBJ2-7 | TRBV27 | TRBD1 | CASSWSGTGRNEQYF | TGTGCCAGCAGTTGGTCCGGGACAGGGAGGAACGAGCAGTACTTC
few | TRBJ2-3 | TRBV6-4 | TRBD2 | CASSASGSTDTQYF | TGTGCCAGCAGTGCTAGCGGGAGCACAGATACGCAGTATTTT
NA | TRBJ1-2 | TRBV4-2 | NA | CASSQDRGDYGYTF | TGTGCCAGCAGCCAAGATCGGGGGGACTATGGCTACACCTTC
NA | TRBJ1-2 | TRBV29-1 | TRBD1 | CSVRPGQSYGYTF | TGCAGCGTCCGTCCGGGACAGTCCTATGGCTACACCTTC
NA | TRBJ1-5 | TRBV15 | NA | CATSRVSGPQPQHF | TGTGCCACCAGCAGAGTTTCCGGGCCTCAGCCCCAGCATTTT
NA | TRBJ2-5 | TRBV23-1 | TRBD1 | CAGNLTGIEETQYF | TGCGCCGGCAACTTGACAGGGATCGAAGAGACCCAGTACTTC
NA | TRBJ2-1 | TRBV29-1 | NA | CSVEEGNNEQFF | TGCAGCGTTGAAGAAGGCAACAATGAGCAGTTCTTC
NA | TRBJ2-6 | TRBV27 | NA | CASSLEAAGANVLTF | TGTGCCAGCAGTTTAGAAGCCGCCGGGGCCAACGTCCTGACTTTC
NA | TRBJ1-4 | TRBV2 | TRBD1 | CASSTGQGATNEKLFF | TGTGCCAGCAGTACCGGACAGGGGGCAACTAATGAAAAACTGTTTTTT
NA | TRBJ2-6 | TRBV5-1 | NA | CASSRGQSGANVLTF | TGCGCCAGCAGCCGTGGACAGTCCGGGGCCAACGTCCTGACTTTC
NA | TRBJ2-2 | TRBV6-1 | NA | CASSTHSDTGELFF | TGTGCCAGCAGTACCCACAGCGACACCGGGGAGCTGTTTTTT
few | TRBJ1-1 | TRBV4-2 | NA | CASSQDLAATEAFF | TGTGCCAGCAGCCAAGATCTGGCAGCCACTGAAGCTTTCTTT
NA | TRBJ2-5 | TRBV10-3 | NA | CAISFQETQYF | TGTGCCATCAGCTTCCAAGAGACCCAGTACTTC
NA | TRBJ2-5 | TRBV7-9 | NA | CASSLTGSLGTQYF | TGTGCCAGCAGCTTAACAGGGTCTCTGGGGACCCAGTACTTC
NA | TRBJ1-6 | TRBV7-8 | TRBD1 | CASSPGQGMYNSPLHF | TGTGCCAGCAGCCCGGGACAGGGGATGTATAATTCACCCCTCCACTTT
NA | TRBJ1-1 | TRBV7-9 | NA | CASSLVAGQEAFF | TGTGCCAGCAGCTTAGTGGCGGGACAAGAAGCTTTCTTT